One sample yielded the 28 T cell receptor beta chains listed below, sequenced in a study of cytomegalovirus exposure and HLA in healthy donors. Primers for the PCR totalled 60 Vbeta and 13 Jbeta. The protocol was immunoSEQ multiplex PCR, while the TCRdb copy is restricted to in-frame clones and leaves out a portion. The sample includes approximately 200,000 clones, around 75% of them seen just once. Material: PBMCs. Every receptor here comes from a woman aged 25 to 45 in good health and CMV-seropositive.

The chain combines TRBV9 with TRBJ1-4; TRBD1 matches at 9 bases. The CDR3 covers 15 residues. CDR1 and CDR2 (germline): SGDLS, YYNGEE. V gave up 4 bases and J gave up 4 bases; unmatched junction bases: 5. Here the CDR3 reads CASSMGTGINEKLFF. In nucleotides, the CDR3 is TGTGCCAGCAGCATGGGGACAGGGATTAATGAAAAACTGTTTTTT.

This chain joins TRBV10-3 and TRBJ2-1; the match to TRBD2 covers 10 bases. The CDR3 is 14 amino acids. Germline lookup yields CDR1 ENHRY and CDR2 SYGVKD. J lost 7 bases, V lost 10 bases, and 10 bases had no gene match. CDR3 in amino acids: CATISGLAENEQFF. Here the CDR3 DNA reads TGTGCCACCATCTCCGGACTAGCGGAAAATGAGCAGTTCTTC.

A single count supports this clone. The chain combines TRBV7-6 with TRBJ2-7, with 11 positions matching TRBD2. Germline lookup yields CDR1 SGHVS and CDR2 FNYEAQ. Trimming removed 5 bases from V and 4 bases from J; junction bases left unmatched: 7. The CDR3 spans 15 residues. The CDR3 loop reads CASSHLLAGVYEQYF. In DNA form, the CDR3 reads TGTGCCAGCAGCCACTTACTAGCGGGGGTATACGAGCAGTACTTC.

This clone was picked up a small number of times. V usage is TRBV9 and J usage is TRBJ1-2; D gene ambiguous. V lost 4 bases to trimming and J lost 5 bases, with 6 bases between them. Germline CDR1 SGDLS, CDR2 YYNGEE. The CDR3 has 11 residues. CDR3 in amino acids: CASSTLYGYTF. The CDR3 DNA sequence: TGTGCCAGCAGCACTTTGTATGGCTACACCTTC.

This sequence joins TRBV25-1 and TRBJ2-2; D is uncertain. V was pared by 5 bases and J by 3 bases, with 4 bases between. CDR3 size: 12 residues. CDR1 MGHDK and CDR2 SYGVNS come from the germline V gene. This chain's CDR3 is CASSPDTGELFF. The CDR3 DNA sequence: TGTGCCAGCAGTCCAGACACCGGGGAGCTGTTTTTT.

This clone was found a few times. The CDR3 DNA reads TGTGCCAGTAGGCAAGGGGGCGAGGTCACTGAAGCTTTCTTT. Its protein is CASRQGGEVTEAFF. The gene calls are TRBV19 and TRBJ1-1; 7 positions match TRBD1. V lost 6 bases, J lost 4 bases, and 8 bases stayed unmatched. Germline-derived CDR1 and CDR2 are LNHDA and SQIVND (reference sequence). The CDR3 runs to 14 residues.

V and J are TRBV7-9 and TRBJ1-1; 8 nucleotides align to TRBD1. The CDR3 has 15 residues. Germline CDR1 reads SEHNR; CDR2 reads FQNEAQ (reference sequence). J gave up 5 bases and V 5 bases, and 10 bases lay outside the gene matches. This chain's CDR3 is CASSPGQGGRTEAFF. CDR3 in DNA: TGTGCCAGCAGCCCCGGACAGGGAGGTAGGACTGAAGCTTTCTTT.

The CDR3 DNA sequence: TGTGCCAGCAGCGATCCGGGACAGGGGCACTATGGCTACACCTTC. It translates to CASSDPGQGHYGYTF. The chain couples TRBV28 to TRBJ1-2, with 10 bases that match TRBD1. The germline V gene encodes CDR1 MDHEN and CDR2 SYDVKM. The CDR3 extends over 15 amino acids. V lost 6 bases and J lost 3; bases outside the gene matches: 7.

V and J are TRBV5-4 and TRBJ2-1; D perhaps matches TRBD2 (5 bases). The CDR3 covers 15 residues. Trimming stripped 1 base from V and 2 bases from J, with 10 bases between. CDR1 and CDR2 (germline): SGHNT, YYREEE (reference sequence). The CDR3 is CASSLRAGTYNEQFF. The DNA of the CDR3 is TGTGCCAGCAGCTTGCGGGCGGGCACCTACAATGAGCAGTTCTTC. Complete variable domain (other parts from reference TRBV5-4 and TRBJ2-1): ETGVTQSPTHLIKTRGQQVTLRCSSQSGHNTVSWYQQALGQGPQFIFQYYREEENGRGNFPPRFSGLQFPNYSSELNVNALELDDSALYLCASSLRAGTYNEQFFGPGTRLTVL.

J is TRBJ2-2 and V is TRBV21-1; no DNA check was done on the table's D call, TRBD2. TRBV21-1 is a recognized pseudogene. This CDR3 region has 11 residues. Here the CDR3 reads CAGGGAGELFF. The CDR3 region has the DNA TGTGCGGGGGGGGGAGCCGGGGAGCTGTTTTTT.

The rearrangement links TRBV2 to TRBJ1-5; 7 nucleotides align to TRBD1. Germline V lookup: CDR1 SNHLY, CDR2 FYNNEI. With V trimmed by 6 bases and J by 4 bases, 6 bases remained unmatched. The CDR3 sequence is 14 residues long. As DNA, the CDR3 is TGTGCCAGCAGGGGGGACAGACCAAATCAGCCCCAGCATTTT. Its translation is CASRGDRPNQPQHF.

The rearrangement joins TRBV11-2 to TRBJ2-7, with D unresolved. CDR3 length equals 15 residues. The germline CDR1 and CDR2 sequences are SGHAT and FQNNGV. Trimming shortened V by 2 bases and J by 0 bases, and 11 bases separated the two germline ends. CDR3 nucleotide sequence: TGTGCCAGCAGCTTATCCCGCGTTAGCTCCTACGAGCAGTACTTC. Translated, it gives CASSLSRVSSYEQYF.

Only one count was recorded for this clone. The chain joins TRBV4-2 to TRBJ2-3, with TRBD2 matching over 9 bases. This CDR3 comprises 20 residues. The germline V gene encodes CDR1 LGHNA and CDR2 YNFKEQ. V shed 4 bases, J shed 4 bases, and the junction held 21 bases outside the gene matches. The CDR3 coding sequence is TGTGCCAGCAGCCCGACTCACATGGCGGGAGGGCCGGGGTCCGCAGATACGCAGTATTTT. This gives the protein CASSPTHMAGGPGSADTQYF.

The chain uses TRBV6-1 and TRBJ1-1, with D maybe TRBD1 (5 bases). This CDR3 region has 13 residues. The V and J ends lost 1 base and 11 bases respectively, with 14 bases between them. The germline V gene has CDR1 MNHNS and CDR2 SASEGT. The CDR3 DNA reads as TGTGCCAGCAGTGAAGAGTCACAGGCGTCGGCTTTCTTT. This translates into CASSEESQASAFF.

There are a few counts of this clone. The DNA for the CDR3 is TGTGCCAGCAGAGAGACAGCTAACTATGGCTACACCTTC. This encodes CASRETANYGYTF. The rearrangement links TRBV6-5 to TRBJ1-2; D may be TRBD1 (5 bases). The CDR3 sequence is 13 residues long. Deletions cut 6 bases from V and 0 bases from J, with 8 bases between. Germline V gene sequence: CDR1 MNHEY, CDR2 SVGAGI.

The chain carries TRBV6-5 and TRBJ1-2; a possible D gene is TRBD1 (6 bases). Between the trimmed V and J ends, which lost 6 bases and 6 bases, there was a span of 17 bases. This CDR3 is built from 14 residues. In germline, CDR1 is MNHEY, CDR2 SVGAGI. CDR3 in amino acids: CASSLITGTHGYTF. For the CDR3, the DNA is TGTGCCAGCAGCCTCATCACAGGGACCCATGGCTACACCTTC.

This clone was counted only a few times. As DNA, the CDR3 is TGTGCCAGCAGTGTGGGCAGGGGGACTGAAGCTTTCTTT. This translates into CASSVGRGTEAFF. The chain is built from TRBV2 and TRBJ1-1; 7 bases align to TRBD1. The germline CDR1 and CDR2 sequences are SNHLY and FYNNEI. CDR3 length: 13 residues. V lost 4 bases, J lost 5 bases, and 4 bases stayed unmatched.

CDR3: CASSQNPGTSSFF. As DNA, the CDR3 is TGTGCCAGCAGCCAAAACCCCGGGACTAGTAGTTTCTTC. This chain joins TRBV4-2 and TRBJ2-1, with 8 positions matching TRBD2. The V and J ends lost 2 bases and 16 bases, in that order; junction bases with no gene match: 10. This CDR3 is 13 amino acids long. The germline CDR1 and CDR2 sequences are LGHNA and YNFKEQ.

V and J are TRBV6-7 and TRBJ1-5; the D is unclear. TRBV6-7 is flagged as an ORF with uncertain function. This CDR3 is built from 18 residues. Trimming shortened V by 0 bases and J by 0 bases, and 15 bases separated the two germline ends. The CDR3 region is CASSYSGTSKASNQPQHF. In DNA form, the CDR3 reads TGTGCCAGCAGTTACTCGGGCACTTCGAAGGCTAGCAATCAGCCCCAGCATTTT.

This chain connects TRBV27 to TRBJ1-2; the D is unclear. V gave up 3 bases and J gave up 1 base, with 6 bases separating them. Germline assignment: CDR1 MNHEY and CDR2 SMNVEV (reference sequence). The CDR3 is 13 residues long. CDR3 DNA: TGTGCCAGCAGTTTGGGGAGTAACTATGGCTACACCTTC. Its protein is CASSLGSNYGYTF.

This clone was counted a single time. The genes are TRBV7-9 and TRBJ2-1; 7 positions match TRBD1. CDR3 size: 15 residues. CDR1 is SEHNR and CDR2 is FQNEAQ in the germline V gene (reference sequence). The ends lost 3 bases at V and 8 bases at J; junction bases unmatched: 10. The CDR3 spells CASSLGQPAIDEQFF. CDR3 in DNA: TGTGCCAGCAGCTTGGGACAGCCCGCAATCGATGAGCAGTTCTTC.

The chain is built from TRBV5-1 and TRBJ2-1; TRBD2 matches at 8 bases. The germline gives CDR1 SGHRS, CDR2 YFSETQ. J was trimmed by 7 bases and V by 3 bases; bases with no gene match: 9. The CDR3 has 15 residues. CDR3 sequence reads: CASSSAGVWVNEQFF. In nucleotides, the CDR3 is TGCGCCAGCAGCTCAGCGGGAGTCTGGGTAAATGAGCAGTTCTTC.

The chain recombines TRBV5-1 with TRBJ2-7; D is unclear. Trimming removed 0 bases at V and 2 bases at J, with 9 bases between. The CDR3 length is 14 residues. The germline V gene encodes CDR1 SGHRS and CDR2 YFSETQ. The CDR3 DNA reads TGCGCCAGCAGCTTGGTCCCAGAAACCTACGAGCAGTACTTC. The encoded protein is CASSLVPETYEQYF.

This chain uses TRBV5-1 with TRBJ1-1; 7 bases map to TRBD1. This CDR3 contains 16 residues. Unmatched junction bases numbered 8, after V lost 0 bases and J lost 3 bases. Per germline, CDR1 SGHRS and CDR2 YFSETQ. The CDR3 loop reads CASSLVRAQGDTEAFF. The CDR3 DNA reads as TGCGCCAGCAGCTTGGTCCGGGCTCAGGGGGACACTGAAGCTTTCTTT. The complete variable domain, with remaining parts taken from reference TRBV5-1 and TRBJ1-1, reads KAGVTQTPRYLIKTRGQQVTLSCSPISGHRSVSWYQQTPGQGLQFLFEYFSETQRNKGNFPGRFSGRQFSNSRSEMNVSTLELGDSALYLCASSLVRAQGDTEAFFGQGTRLTVV.

The chain uses TRBV14 and TRBJ2-4; 11 nucleotides align to TRBD2. The germline V gene encodes CDR1 SGHDN and CDR2 FVKESK. J was trimmed by 6 bases and V by 4 bases; bases with no gene match: 8. The CDR3 covers 16 residues. The CDR3 coding sequence is TGTGCCAGCAGCCCGCTCCCCGGACTAGCGGGAAACATTCAGTACTTC. Translation gives CASSPLPGLAGNIQYF. The whole variable domain, filled in from reference TRBV14 and TRBJ2-4, reads EAGVTQFPSHSVIEKGQTVTLRCDPISGHDNLYWYRRVMGKEIKFLLHFVKESKQDESGMPNNRFLAERTGGTYSTLKVQPAELEDSGVYFCASSPLPGLAGNIQYFGAGTRLSVL.

The chain joins TRBV10-2 to TRBJ1-6; no firm D call. CDR3 size: 18 residues. Trimming removed 0 bases at V and 3 bases at J, with 15 bases between. Per the germline V gene, CDR1 is WSHSY and CDR2 is SAAADI. CDR3 protein: CASSESMRAGRYNSPLHF. CDR3 sequence (DNA): TGCGCCAGCAGTGAGTCGATGCGGGCAGGCCGCTATAATTCACCCCTCCACTTT.

The chain combines TRBV6-1 with TRBJ2-2, with D possibly matching TRBD2 (5 bases). V was cut by 4 bases and J by 4 bases, with 13 bases left in between. Germline V gives CDR1 MNHNS, CDR2 SASEGT. The CDR3 runs 15 residues. The chain's CDR3 is CASSASSAGTGELFF. For the CDR3, the DNA is TGTGCCAGCAGTGCGTCTTCCGCGGGCACCGGGGAGCTGTTTTTT.

The chain has TRBV27 and TRBJ2-1, with a weak D call TRBD2 (6 bases). V was clipped by 4 bases and J by 2 bases, with 6 bases between them. Germline V lookup: CDR1 MNHEY, CDR2 SMNVEV (reference sequence). CDR3 length equals 13 residues. CDR3 region: CASSWGAYNEQFF. The CDR3 DNA follows: TGTGCCAGCAGTTGGGGGGCCTACAATGAGCAGTTCTTC.